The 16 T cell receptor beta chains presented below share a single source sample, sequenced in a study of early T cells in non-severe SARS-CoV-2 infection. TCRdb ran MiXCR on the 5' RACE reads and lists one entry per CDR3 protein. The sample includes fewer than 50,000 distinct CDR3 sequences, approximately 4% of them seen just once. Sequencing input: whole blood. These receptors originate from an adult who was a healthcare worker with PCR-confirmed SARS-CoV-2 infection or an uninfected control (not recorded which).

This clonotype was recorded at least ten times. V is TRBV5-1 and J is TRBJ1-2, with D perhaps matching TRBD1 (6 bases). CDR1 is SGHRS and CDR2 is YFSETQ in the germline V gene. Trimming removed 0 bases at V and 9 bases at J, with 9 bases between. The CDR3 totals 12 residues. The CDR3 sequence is CASSLGTGRYTF. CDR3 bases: TGCGCCAGCAGCTTGGGAACAGGGCGCTACACCTTC. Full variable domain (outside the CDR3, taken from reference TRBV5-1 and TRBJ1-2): KAGVTQTPRYLIKTRGQQVTLSCSPISGHRSVSWYQQTPGQGLQFLFEYFSETQRNKGNFPGRFSGRQFSNSRSEMNVSTLELGDSALYLCASSLGTGRYTFGSGTRLTVV.

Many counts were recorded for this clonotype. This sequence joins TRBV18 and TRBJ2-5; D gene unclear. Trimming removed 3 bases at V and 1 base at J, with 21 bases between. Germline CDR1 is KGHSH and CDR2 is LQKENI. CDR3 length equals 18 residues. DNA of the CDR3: TGTGCCAGCTCACCGATCGTCTCAAGCGCGCCCAGCCAAGAGACCCAGTACTTC. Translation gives CASSPIVSSAPSQETQYF.

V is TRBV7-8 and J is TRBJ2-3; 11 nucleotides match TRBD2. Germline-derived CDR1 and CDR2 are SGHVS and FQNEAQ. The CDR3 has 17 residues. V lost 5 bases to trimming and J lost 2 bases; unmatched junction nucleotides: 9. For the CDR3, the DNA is TGTGCCAGCAGCACGAGCCTAGCGGGGGGTTACACAGATACGCAGTATTTT. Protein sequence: CASSTSLAGGYTDTQYF.

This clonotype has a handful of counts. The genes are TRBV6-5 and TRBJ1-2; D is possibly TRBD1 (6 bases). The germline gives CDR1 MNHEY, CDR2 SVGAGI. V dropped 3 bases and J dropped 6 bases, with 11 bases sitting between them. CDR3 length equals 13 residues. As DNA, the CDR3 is TGTGCCAGCAGTTATCAGGGGTACCATGGCTACACCTTC. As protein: CASSYQGYHGYTF.

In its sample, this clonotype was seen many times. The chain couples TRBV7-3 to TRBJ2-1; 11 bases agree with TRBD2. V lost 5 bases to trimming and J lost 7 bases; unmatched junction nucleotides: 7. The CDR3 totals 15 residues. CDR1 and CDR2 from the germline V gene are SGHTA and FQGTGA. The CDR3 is CASSITSGRFNEQFF. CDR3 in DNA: TGTGCCAGCAGCATCACTAGCGGGAGATTTAATGAGCAGTTCTTC.

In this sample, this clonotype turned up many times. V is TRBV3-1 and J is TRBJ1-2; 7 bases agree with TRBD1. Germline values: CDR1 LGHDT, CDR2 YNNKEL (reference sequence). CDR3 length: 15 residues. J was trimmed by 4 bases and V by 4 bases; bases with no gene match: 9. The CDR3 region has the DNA TGTGCCAGCAGCCCACCGGGACAGCTACTCTATGGCTACACCTTC. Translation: CASSPPGQLLYGYTF.

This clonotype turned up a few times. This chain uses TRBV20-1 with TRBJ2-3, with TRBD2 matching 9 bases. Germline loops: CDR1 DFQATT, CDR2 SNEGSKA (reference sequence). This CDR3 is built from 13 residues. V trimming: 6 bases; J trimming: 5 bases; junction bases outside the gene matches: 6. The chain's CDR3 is CSARLAGQDTQYF. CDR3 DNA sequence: TGCAGTGCCCGGCTAGCGGGGCAAGATACGCAGTATTTT.

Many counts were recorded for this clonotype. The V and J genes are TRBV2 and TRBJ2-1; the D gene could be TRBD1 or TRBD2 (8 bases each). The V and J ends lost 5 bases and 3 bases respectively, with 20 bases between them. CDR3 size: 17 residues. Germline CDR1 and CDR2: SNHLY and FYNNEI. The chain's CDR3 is CASSPPRGRGDYNEQFF. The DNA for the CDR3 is TGTGCCAGCAGTCCGCCCAGGGGGCGGGGGGACTACAATGAGCAGTTCTTC.

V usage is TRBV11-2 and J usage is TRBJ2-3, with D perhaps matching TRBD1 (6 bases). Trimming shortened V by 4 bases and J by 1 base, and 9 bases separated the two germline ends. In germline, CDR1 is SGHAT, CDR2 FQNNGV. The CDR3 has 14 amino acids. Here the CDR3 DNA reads TGTGCCAGCAGCTCACGGACAGGCACAGATACGCAGTATTTT. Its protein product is CASSSRTGTDTQYF.

Here the CDR3 reads CASSLGLSSGANVLTF. DNA of the CDR3: TGTGCCAGCAGCTTAGGTCTCTCCTCTGGGGCCAACGTCCTGACTTTC. The chain combines TRBV7-3 with TRBJ2-6, with D unresolved. Trimming took off 2 bases at V and 0 bases at J, with 8 bases between the two ends. Looked up from germline, CDR1 is SGHTA and CDR2 is FQGTGA. The CDR3 runs 16 residues.

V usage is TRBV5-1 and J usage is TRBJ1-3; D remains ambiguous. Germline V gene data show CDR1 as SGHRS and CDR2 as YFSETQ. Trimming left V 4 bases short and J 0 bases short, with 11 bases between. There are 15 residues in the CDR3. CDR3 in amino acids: CASSPTGNSGNTIYF. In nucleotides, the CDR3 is TGCGCCAGCAGCCCAACGGGGAACTCTGGAAACACCATATATTTT.

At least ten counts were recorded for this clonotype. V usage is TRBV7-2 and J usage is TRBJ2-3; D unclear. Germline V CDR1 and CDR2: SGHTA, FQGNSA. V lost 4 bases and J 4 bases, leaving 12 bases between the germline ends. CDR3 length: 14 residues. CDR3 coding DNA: TGTGCCAGCAGCTCGCTGGACGCGGCAGATACGCAGTATTTT. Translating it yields CASSSLDAADTQYF.

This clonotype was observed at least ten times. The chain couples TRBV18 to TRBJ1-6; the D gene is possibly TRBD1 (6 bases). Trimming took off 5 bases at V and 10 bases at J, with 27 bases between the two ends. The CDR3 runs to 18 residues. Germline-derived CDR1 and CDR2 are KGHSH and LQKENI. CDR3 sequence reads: CASSAQNLQQGRRSPLHF. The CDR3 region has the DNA TGTGCCAGCTCAGCCCAAAATTTGCAACAGGGTCGCAGATCACCCCTCCACTTT. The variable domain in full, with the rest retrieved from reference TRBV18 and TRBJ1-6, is NAGVMQNPRHLVRRRGQEARLRCSPMKGHSHVYWYRQLPEEGLKFMVYLQKENIIDESGMPKERFSAEFPKEGPSILRIQQVVRGDSAAYFCASSAQNLQQGRRSPLHFGNGTRLTVT.

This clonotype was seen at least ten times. CDR3 nucleotides: TGTGCCAGCAGCCTACTAGCGGGAGGGCTAAGGAAGCAGTACTTC. It codes for CASSLLAGGLRKQYF. The chain is built from TRBV3-1 and TRBJ2-7; 13 bases line up with TRBD2. This CDR3 spans 15 amino acids. Germline V CDR1 and CDR2: LGHDT, YNNKEL (reference sequence). V was pared by 4 bases and J by 8 bases, with 8 bases of the junction left unmatched.

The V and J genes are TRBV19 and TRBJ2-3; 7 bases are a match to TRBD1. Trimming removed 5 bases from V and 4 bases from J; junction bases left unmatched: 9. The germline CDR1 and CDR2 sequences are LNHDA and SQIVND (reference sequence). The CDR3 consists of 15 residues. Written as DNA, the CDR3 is TGTGCCAGTAGTGCCCAGACAGGGCTCGCAGATACGCAGTATTTT. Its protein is CASSAQTGLADTQYF.

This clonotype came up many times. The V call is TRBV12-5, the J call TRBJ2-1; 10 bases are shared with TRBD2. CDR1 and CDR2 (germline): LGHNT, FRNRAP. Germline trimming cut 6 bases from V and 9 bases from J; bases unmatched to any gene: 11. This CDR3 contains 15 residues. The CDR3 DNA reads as TGTGCTAGTGGCCGCCCTAGCGGGAGCGACCTTGAGCAGTTCTTC. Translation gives CASGRPSGSDLEQFF. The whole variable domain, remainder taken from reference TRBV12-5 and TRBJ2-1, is DARVTQTPRHKVTEMGQEVTMRCQPILGHNTVFWYRQTMMQGLELLAYFRNRAPLDDSGMPKDRFSAEMPDATLATLKIQPSEPRDSAVYFCASGRPSGSDLEQFFGPGTRLTVL.